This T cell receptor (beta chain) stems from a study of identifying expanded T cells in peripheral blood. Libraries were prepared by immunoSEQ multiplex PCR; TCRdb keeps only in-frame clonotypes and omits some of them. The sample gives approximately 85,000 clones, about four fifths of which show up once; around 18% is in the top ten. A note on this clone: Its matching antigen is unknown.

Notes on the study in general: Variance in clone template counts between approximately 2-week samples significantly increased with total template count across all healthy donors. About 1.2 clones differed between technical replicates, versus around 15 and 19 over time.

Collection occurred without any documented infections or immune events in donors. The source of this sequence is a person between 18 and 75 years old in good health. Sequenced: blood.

The CDR3 loop is CASSLVGLAAIGETQYF. The CDR3 bases are TGTGCCAGCAGCTTAGTAGGACTAGCGGCCATAGGGGAGACCCAGTACTTC. The chain is built from TRBV11-2 and TRBJ2-5; TRBD2 matches 10 bases. Germline assignment: CDR1 SGHAT and CDR2 FQNNGV. The CDR3 totals 17 residues. Trimming removed 1 base from V and 5 bases from J; junction bases left unmatched: 10.